This T cell receptor beta chain was sequenced for a study of neurological immune-mediated disorders. This clonotype occurred many times. Its target is not known. The authors produced cDNA by 5'RACE using 10-nucleotide random UMIs. The output of every sequencing run exceeded 190 million TCR-beta sequences, derived from 15-18 subjects. TCRdb fed the 5' RACE reads into MiXCR, producing one record per CDR3 protein. The repertoire holds about 79,000 distinct CDR3 sequences, roughly 15% seen once, with 6.5% to 8% in the top ten. General observations from the study: Across subjects, expanded clones had no CDR3 amino acid sequences in common, pointing to private repertoires in all groups.

Material: PBMCs. The TCR comes from a woman aged 50 to 60 in good health.

CDR3 protein: CASSQVGRFGGYTF. The CDR3 nucleotides are TGTGCCAGCAGCCAAGTGGGGCGGTTTGGTGGCTACACCTTC. The rearrangement joins TRBV3-1 to TRBJ1-2, with a weak D call TRBD1 (5 bases). The V gene's germline CDR1 is LGHDT and CDR2 YNNKEL (reference sequence). The ends were cut back, 1 base at V and 7 bases at J, with 13 bases in the middle. The CDR3 totals 14 residues.